These 20 T cell receptor beta chains were all obtained from the same sample, sequenced in a study of blood T cell repertoires in COVID-19. TCRdb's copy holds only in-frame clones and misses some; the assay was immunoSEQ multiplex PCR. Of 200,000 to 300,000 clones in the sample, roughly 80% were seen once. The specimen was peripheral blood. These receptors were taken from a man in his sixties with acute or convalescent COVID-19.

The chain combines TRBV5-4 with TRBJ2-7; D is unclear. The V gene lost 0 bases and the J gene lost 1 base, with 8 bases spanning the gap. This CDR3 comprises 14 residues. In germline, CDR1 is SGHNT, CDR2 YYREEE (reference sequence). The CDR3 region is CASSLDLRSYEQYF. The CDR3 nucleotides are TGTGCCAGCAGCTTGGATTTGCGGTCCTACGAGCAGTACTTC.

This sequence joins TRBV10-3 and TRBJ1-2, with a possible D match to TRBD1 (5 bases). The CDR3 has 15 residues. V lost 3 bases, J lost 4 bases, and 15 bases lay in between. Looked up from germline, CDR1 is ENHRY and CDR2 is SYGVKD. As DNA, the CDR3 is TGTGCCATCAGTGACCCCCAGGGTCTCACCTATGGCTACACCTTC. Residues: CAISDPQGLTYGYTF.

This CDR3 is CASARGPSTDTQYF. In DNA form, the CDR3 reads TGTGCCAGCGCCAGGGGCCCCAGCACAGATACGCAGTATTTT. The chain combines TRBV19 with TRBJ2-3, with D possibly matching TRBD1 (6 bases). Trimming took off 9 bases at V and 0 bases at J, with 13 bases between the two ends. The CDR3 runs to 14 residues. Germline V gene sequence: CDR1 LNHDA, CDR2 SQIVND (reference sequence).

The chain is built from TRBV13 and TRBJ2-7; 8 positions agree with TRBD2. The germline gives CDR1 PRHDT, CDR2 FYEKMQ (reference sequence). There are 18 residues in the CDR3. Trimming took 4 bases from V and 0 from J; bases not matched to a gene: 14. This chain's CDR3 is CASSSRGGTGVTSYEQYF. In nucleotides, the CDR3 is TGTGCCAGCAGCTCCCGGGGGGGGACGGGAGTTACCTCCTACGAGCAGTACTTC.

The V gene is TRBV4-1, the J gene TRBJ1-1, with D hard to call. Germline V lookup: CDR1 MGHRA, CDR2 YSYEKL. The CDR3 spans 16 residues. Deletions cut 5 bases from V and 0 bases from J, with 16 bases between. CDR3 bases: TGCGCCAGCAGCAACCGGGAGACTCCCGTGAACACTGAAGCTTTCTTT. Translating it yields CASSNRETPVNTEAFF.

Here the CDR3 DNA reads TGTGCCTCTTCGAGACAGGGATGGACTGAAGCTTTCTTT. This codes for CASSRQGWTEAFF. J is TRBJ1-1 and V is TRBV24-1; 7 nucleotides align to TRBD1. CDR1 KGHDR and CDR2 SFDVKD come from the germline V gene. V shed 12 bases and J 5 bases; nucleotides not matched to a gene: 11. The CDR3 loop spans 13 amino acids.

J is TRBJ1-2 and V is TRBV5-1, with 12 bases matching TRBD1. This CDR3 is built from 18 residues. V shed 4 bases, J shed 4 bases, and the junction held 14 bases outside the gene matches. Germline loops: CDR1 SGHRS, CDR2 YFSETQ. CDR3 in DNA: TGCGCCAGCAGCCTAGAACCGGGACAGGGGGCGATTGTCTATGGCTACACCTTC. It yields the protein CASSLEPGQGAIVYGYTF.

This clone was detected once. The gene calls are TRBV3-1 (or the pseudogene TRBV3-2) and TRBJ1-5, with unresolved D. Germline V gene lookup returns CDR1 LGHDT and CDR2 YNNKEL (reference sequence). CDR3 length: 12 amino acids. V was cut by 4 bases and J by 5 bases, with 6 bases left in between. DNA for the CDR3: TGTGCCAGCAGCCGGGGAGATCAGCCCCAGCATTTT. It encodes CASSRGDQPQHF.

The sample holds a few counts of this clone. The chain combines TRBV19 with TRBJ2-7, with TRBD1 as a possible D gene (5 bases). The CDR3 has 12 amino acids. Trimming removed 5 bases at V and 6 bases at J, with 11 bases between. Germline V lookup: CDR1 LNHDA, CDR2 SQIVND (reference sequence). The CDR3 region is CASSPGSGEQYF. The CDR3 DNA is TGTGCCAGTAGTCCAGGGTCGGGCGAGCAGTACTTC.

V is TRBV4-3 and J is TRBJ2-5; 7 nucleotides agree with TRBD1. From germline, CDR1 is LGHNA and CDR2 YSLEER. The CDR3 runs to 15 residues. V shed 1 base, J shed 1 base, and the junction held 3 bases outside the gene matches. CDR3 amino acids: CASSQVGTVQETQYF. The DNA for the CDR3 is TGCGCCAGCAGCCAAGTTGGGACAGTCCAAGAGACCCAGTACTTC.

This clone was seen once. The chain joins TRBV27 to TRBJ2-7, with D maybe TRBD1 (6 bases). The germline gives CDR1 MNHEY, CDR2 SMNVEV (reference sequence). The CDR3 consists of 18 residues. Trimming took off 7 bases at V and 2 bases at J, with 27 bases between the two ends. Here the CDR3 reads CASNLGRGLFSPAYEQYF. The CDR3 coding sequence is TGTGCCAGCAATCTTGGCAGGGGCCTGTTCTCACCTGCCTACGAGCAGTACTTC.

This chain connects TRBV3-1 (or the pseudogene TRBV3-2) to TRBJ1-1; the D is unclear. V lost 4 bases and J lost 1, with 13 bases in between. The length of the CDR3 is 15 residues. Germline loops: CDR1 LGHDT, CDR2 YNNKEL (reference sequence). The CDR3 sequence is CASSLRGPRNTEAFF. DNA for the CDR3: TGTGCCAGCAGCCTCCGTGGTCCGAGGAACACTGAAGCTTTCTTT.

The CDR3 DNA sequence: TGTGCCAGTAGTATTAAGTCACAGACGATTATTAGCAATCAGCCCCAGCATTTT. Residues: CASSIKSQTIISNQPQHF. V usage is TRBV19 and J usage is TRBJ1-5; no definite D call. The ends were cut back, 3 bases at V and 0 bases at J, with 18 bases in the middle. The CDR3 is made up of 18 amino acids. Germline V lookup: CDR1 LNHDA, CDR2 SQIVND (reference sequence).

This clone was seen a single time. The chain couples TRBV28 to TRBJ1-3, with D possibly being TRBD1 (5 bases). Trimming removed 1 base at V and 0 bases at J, with 13 bases between. This CDR3 region has 17 residues. CDR1 is MDHEN and CDR2 is SYDVKM in the germline V gene. CDR3 DNA: TGTGCCAGCAGTTTATTCGTTGGGGGGAGCTCTGGAAACACCATATATTTT. This codes for CASSLFVGGSSGNTIYF.

The chain is built from TRBV28 and TRBJ1-5; D gene unclear. The CDR3 has 14 amino acids. Between the trimmed V and J ends, which lost 3 bases and 7 bases, there was a span of 13 bases. In germline, CDR1 is MDHEN, CDR2 SYDVKM. The CDR3 DNA sequence: TGTGCCAGCAGTTTGGTTGTTGGCATACAGCCCCAGCATTTT. Translation gives CASSLVVGIQPQHF.

This chain connects TRBV24-1 to TRBJ2-2; 7 positions agree with TRBD2. CDR1 KGHDR and CDR2 SFDVKD come from the germline V gene. V gave up 5 bases and J gave up 1 base; unmatched junction bases: 0. The CDR3 covers 14 residues. The CDR3 region has the DNA TGTGCCACCAGTGGCGGGGGGAACACCGGGGAGCTGTTTTTT. This translates into CATSGGGNTGELFF.

The rearrangement joins TRBV5-1 to TRBJ2-1; D gene ambiguous. Germline CDR1 and CDR2: SGHRS and YFSETQ. This CDR3 contains 14 residues. V dropped 6 bases and J dropped 0 bases, with 10 bases sitting between them. The CDR3 bases are TGCGCCAGCATGGTCCCGGGCTCCTACAATGAGCAGTTCTTC. Protein: CASMVPGSYNEQFF.

This chain links TRBV29-1 with TRBJ2-7; 11 bases are shared with TRBD2. V was clipped by 4 bases and J by 2 bases; unmatched bases: 7. Looked up from germline, CDR1 is SQVTM and CDR2 is ANQGSEA. The length of the CDR3 is 15 residues. CDR3 in amino acids: CSVAGSGRDPYEQYF. The CDR3 DNA sequence: TGCAGCGTTGCTGGTAGCGGGAGGGACCCCTACGAGCAGTACTTC.

The chain employs TRBV5-8 and TRBJ2-5; 8 bases line up with TRBD1. Trimming at V came to 4 bases and at J to 1 base, leaving 6 bases not matched to a gene. Germline CDR1 and CDR2: SGHTS and YDEGEE. The CDR3 covers 15 residues. CDR3 bases: TGTGCCAGCAGCGCCCGGGACAGGATCCAAGAGACCCAGTACTTC. Protein: CASSARDRIQETQYF.

CDR3 nucleotides: TGCAGCGTTGAACCCCAGGACAGACAAGCTTTCTTT. It is translated as CSVEPQDRQAFF. The genes are TRBV29-1 and TRBJ1-1, with D maybe TRBD1 (6 bases). The V and J ends lost 2 bases and 9 bases respectively, with 13 bases between them. The germline V gene has CDR1 SQVTM and CDR2 ANQGSEA. The CDR3 totals 12 residues.